These T cell receptor beta chains were read from a single sample in a study of human T cells and chemical hapten exposure. TCRdb analysed the 5' RACE reads with MiXCR anew, one entry per CDR3 protein. The sample includes about 110,000 distinct CDR3 sequences, roughly a fifth of them seen just once. All receptors derive from a human donor in good health. Each CDR3 is given with its conserved first and last residue. D genes are given only for firm matches. Some rows have no size entry. The others give once, few or many, or a class for an expanded clone.

d_call	v_call	clone_size	j_call	cdr3_length	cdr3_nt	cdr3_aa
NA	TRBV4-1	NA	TRBJ1-5	13	TGCGCCAGCAGCCACAGGGCTCTTGGGCCCCAGCATTTT	CASSHRALGPQHF
TRBD2	TRBV2	few	TRBJ2-7	15	TGTGCCAGCAGTGAAAAGCGGGAGGGGCCCTACGAGCAGTACTTC	CASSEKREGPYEQYF
TRBD1	TRBV7-3	few	TRBJ1-2	16	TGTGCCAGCAGCCCCCGCGGAGGGGACAGGGCCTTTGGCTACACCTTC	CASSPRGGDRAFGYTF
NA	TRBV7-9	few	TRBJ2-5	15	TGTGCCAGCAGCCCCCCAGGGGTTCAGGAAGAGACCCAGTACTTC	CASSPPGVQEETQYF
NA	TRBV11-2	NA	TRBJ1-3	11	TGTGCCAGCAGCTCGGAAGACACCATATATTTT	CASSSEDTIYF
NA	TRBV5-5	NA	TRBJ1-2	13	TGTGCCAGTGGGCCTTCGGCGGTCTATGGCTACACCTTC	CASGPSAVYGYTF
NA	TRBV6-6	few	TRBJ2-3	15	TGTGCCAGCAGTTTAATGGGAAGCCCGGCAGATACGCAGTATTTT	CASSLMGSPADTQYF
TRBD1	TRBV5-6	few	TRBJ2-2	14	TGTGCCAGCAGAGCCGACAGGGCGTACGGGGAGCTGTTTTTT	CASRADRAYGELFF
TRBD1	TRBV6-5	NA	TRBJ2-7	16	TGTGCCAGCAGTTACGGACAGGGGGTCTTAGCGGGCGAGCAGTACTTC	CASSYGQGVLAGEQYF
NA	TRBV7-8	NA	TRBJ2-5	15	TGTGCCAGCAGCCCGGTAGGGCGTTTCCAAGAGACCCAGTACTTC	CASSPVGRFQETQYF
NA	TRBV10-1	few	TRBJ2-6	16	TGCGCCACCACGGCCCCCAGGAGCTCTGGGGCCAACGTCCTGACTTTC	CATTAPRSSGANVLTF
TRBD1	TRBV29-1	NA	TRBJ2-1	16	TGCAGCGCCGAGGGATGGGACAGTCGTTCCCTCAATGAGCAGTTCTTC	CSAEGWDSRSLNEQFF
NA	TRBV10-3	few	TRBJ1-5	17	TGTGCCATCAGTGAGTCGAGGTTCGGGGAGAGCCATCAGCCCCAGCATTTT	CAISESRFGESHQPQHF
TRBD2	TRBV20-1	few	TRBJ2-1	15	TGCAGTGCTAGTCCTCTAGCGGGAGCTTACAATGAGCAGTTCTTC	CSASPLAGAYNEQFF
NA	TRBV12-3/TRBV12-4	NA	TRBJ2-3	15	TGTGCCAGCAGTCCGGGCGTGCGGGGTTTGGATACGCAGTATTTT	CASSPGVRGLDTQYF
NA	TRBV27	NA	TRBJ1-5	14	TGTGCCAGCAGCTCAGGGTATAGCAATCAGCCCCAGCATTTT	CASSSGYSNQPQHF
NA	TRBV7-2	NA	TRBJ2-7	14	TGTGCCAGCAGCTTAGCTGCTGGATACTCCGAGCAGTACTTC	CASSLAAGYSEQYF
NA	TRBV20-1	NA	TRBJ1-2	13	TGCAGTGCCGAGATCCTGACGGGGTATGGCTACACCTTC	CSAEILTGYGYTF
TRBD2	TRBV4-2	NA	TRBJ2-7	16	TGTGCCAGCAGCCGAGTCCTGACTAGCGGGAGTGAGGAGCAGTACTTC	CASSRVLTSGSEEQYF
NA	TRBV7-2	NA	TRBJ1-1	14	TGTGCCAGCAGCTTAAAAAGCTTGAACACTGAAGCTTTCTTT	CASSLKSLNTEAFF
NA	TRBV5-1	NA	TRBJ1-1	16	TGCGCCAGCAGCTTGGGACCGGGACAAAGGCCGACTGAAGCTTTCTTT	CASSLGPGQRPTEAFF
NA	TRBV6-5	NA	TRBJ2-2	13	TGTGCCAGCAGTTACGCGAACACCGGGGAGCTGTTTTTT	CASSYANTGELFF